Following are 22 T cell receptor beta chains from one sample sequenced in a study of graft-versus-host responses after intestinal transplantation. Data came from immunoSEQ multiplex PCR; TCRdb stores just in-frame clones and leaves some out. Among under 9,000 clones listed, about two thirds were seen once. Tissue from the graft was processed to free its intraepithelial and lamina propria lymphocytes. The sample in question was ileum tissue, obtained around 460 days after transplant. These receptor sequences come from a human patient who received an intestinal transplant, so some T cells may come from the graft donor.

The V gene is TRBV21-1, the J gene TRBJ1-4; the DNA was not compared with TRBD1, the D call given in the table. TRBV21-1 is a known pseudogene. CDR3 length: 15 amino acids. The CDR3, as DNA: TGTGCCAGCAGCATCACCGGACAGGGTAGGGAAAAACTGTTTTTT. Translating it yields CASSITGQGREKLFF.

The rearrangement links TRBV9 to TRBJ2-1; no clear D. In germline, CDR1 is SGDLS, CDR2 YYNGEE. This CDR3 has 16 residues. Trimming removed 3 bases at V and 3 bases at J, with 16 bases between. The CDR3 coding sequence is TGTGCCAGCAGCGCAGTAGGAGAATGGGGCTACAATGAGCAGTTCTTC. It codes for CASSAVGEWGYNEQFF.

The chain uses TRBV15 and TRBJ2-7; D is uncertain. Germline CDR1 and CDR2: LNHNV and YYDKDF (reference sequence). CDR3 size: 12 residues. The V end lost 0 bases, the J end lost 7 bases, and 7 bases lay between the germline ends. In nucleotides, the CDR3 is TGTGCCACCAGCAGAGACCCGTCGGAGCAGTACTTC. It specifies CATSRDPSEQYF.

This clone was recorded a few times. Compared with germline, one end of the junction differs, possibly owing to a read error. The CDR3 DNA is TGTGCCAGCAGTTTAGGGCGGCCAGGGACTTTTAATTCACCCCTCCACTTT. As protein: CASSLGRPGTFNSPLHF. This chain links TRBV7-6 with TRBJ1-6; D possibly corresponds to TRBD1 (5 bases). Germline V lookup: CDR1 SGHVS, CDR2 FNYEAQ. The CDR3 sequence is 17 residues long.

The chain recombines TRBV6-1 with TRBJ2-7, with 10 nucleotides matching TRBD2. The V gene end was trimmed by 4 bases and the J gene end by 4 bases; junction bases not matched to a gene: 7. Germline V gene sequence: CDR1 MNHNS, CDR2 SASEGT. This CDR3 has 15 residues. The CDR3, as DNA: TGTGCCAGCAGTGCATCACTAGCGGGGCTTTACGAGCAGTACGTC. This translates into CASSASLAGLYEQYV.

The CDR3 DNA reads TGTGCCACCAGCAGAGATGGGGTTGACAATGAGCAGTTCTTC. It is translated as CATSRDGVDNEQFF. The V gene is TRBV15, the J gene TRBJ2-1; D not resolved. The CDR3 contains 14 residues. V dropped 0 bases and J dropped 5 bases, with 8 bases sitting between them. Germline V CDR1 and CDR2: LNHNV, YYDKDF (reference sequence).

The V and J genes are TRBV9 and TRBJ2-1; 11 positions match TRBD2. The CDR3 runs 17 residues. V lost 4 bases, J lost 4 bases, and 10 bases stayed unmatched. Germline-derived CDR1 and CDR2 are SGDLS and YYNGEE. The CDR3 is CASSPPTGLAGYNEQFF. The CDR3 region has the DNA TGTGCCAGCAGCCCCCCCACCGGACTAGCGGGTTACAATGAGCAGTTCTTC.

This clone was counted only a few times. This rearrangement joins TRBV6-1 to TRBJ2-1; no firm D call. CDR3 length equals 16 residues. Per germline, CDR1 MNHNS and CDR2 SASEGT. The ends were cut back, 0 bases at V and 10 bases at J, with 19 bases in the middle. CDR3 bases: TGTGCCAGCAGTGAAGCCGGGTTCCCCGGACGTTCAGAGCAGTTCTTC. Translation gives CASSEAGFPGRSEQFF.

V is TRBV5-6 and J is TRBJ1-1; tentative D call: TRBD1 (5 bases). Between the trimmed V and J ends, which lost 3 bases and 2 bases, there was a span of 23 bases. CDR3 length: 18 amino acids. Germline assignment: CDR1 SGHDT and CDR2 YYEEEE. Here the CDR3 reads CASSCLGVGLEGNTEAFF. The DNA for the CDR3 is TGTGCCAGCAGCTGCCTTGGTGTGGGGCTCGAGGGAAACACTGAAGCTTTCTTT.

The chain has TRBV10-1 and TRBJ2-3; D might be TRBD1 or TRBD2, each matching 5 bases. V was cut by 5 bases and J by 7 bases, with 16 bases left in between. The germline V gene has CDR1 WNHNN and CDR2 SYGVQD (reference sequence). The CDR3 covers 14 residues. CDR3 sequence: CASSRDPSTHTQYF. The CDR3 DNA reads as TGCGCCAGCAGTCGGGACCCTAGCACCCATACGCAGTATTTT.

The chain uses TRBV4-2 and TRBJ2-3; 7 bases match TRBD2. The V gene's germline CDR1 is LGHNA and CDR2 YNFKEQ. The J segment lost 6 bases and the V segment lost 1 base, leaving 4 bases of the junction unmatched. This CDR3 region has 14 residues. DNA of the CDR3: TGTGCCAGCAGCCAAGGTACTAGCGCTGATACGCAGTATTTT. Amino acids: CASSQGTSADTQYF.

V gene TRBV19 combines with J gene TRBJ1-1, with unresolved D. CDR1 is LNHDA and CDR2 is SQIVND in the germline V gene (reference sequence). The V end lost 3 bases, the J end lost 1 base, and 6 bases lay between the germline ends. The CDR3 runs 13 residues. The DNA of the CDR3 is TGTGCCAGTAGTATTATAAAGAACACTGAAGCTTTCTTT. It specifies CASSIIKNTEAFF.

This clone was detected once. This chain joins TRBV2 and TRBJ2-1, with 9 bases identical to TRBD2. Germline values: CDR1 SNHLY, CDR2 FYNNEI. The V segment lost 6 bases and the J segment 1 base; nucleotides outside the gene matches: 10. The CDR3 consists of 17 residues. The CDR3 spells CASSTPFSGSSYNEQFF. In DNA form, the CDR3 reads TGTGCCAGCAGCACACCCTTTAGCGGGAGTTCCTACAATGAGCAGTTCTTC.

The chain links TRBV15 to TRBJ2-1, with TRBD1 matching 8 bases. The junction had 7 bases not matched to a gene; V was cut back by 0 bases and J by 3 bases. Per germline, CDR1 LNHNV and CDR2 YYDKDF (reference sequence). This CDR3 spans 17 amino acids. The CDR3 loop is CATSRDYGTGFYNEQFF. The CDR3 DNA sequence: TGTGCCACCAGCAGAGATTACGGGACAGGATTCTACAATGAGCAGTTCTTC.

The J gene is TRBJ1-1, the V gene TRBV28; D is possibly TRBD1 (6 bases). The V end lost 6 bases, the J end lost 4 bases, and 21 bases lay between the germline ends. CDR1 is MDHEN, CDR2 SYDVKM, per germline. The CDR3 runs 16 residues. The CDR3 loop reads CASSPIPGQTVTEAFF. CDR3 sequence (DNA): TGTGCCAGCAGCCCAATTCCCGGACAGACGGTCACTGAAGCTTTCTTT.

V and J are TRBV4-2 and TRBJ2-2; D remains unclear. CDR1 is LGHNA and CDR2 is YNFKEQ in the germline V gene. The CDR3 contains 14 residues. V lost 2 bases, J lost 7 bases, and 11 bases lay in between. DNA for the CDR3: TGTGCCAGCAGCCAAAAGGAGCGCGGCGGGGAGCTGTTTTTT. Translating gives CASSQKERGGELFF.

The gene calls are TRBV27 and TRBJ2-5, with D uncertain. The CDR3 consists of 11 residues. Trimming pared 3 bases from V and 4 bases from J, leaving 3 bases between. Germline CDR1 reads MNHEY; CDR2 reads SMNVEV (reference sequence). CDR3: CASSLGETQYF. CDR3 coding DNA: TGTGCCAGCAGTTTGGGAGAGACCCAGTACTTC.

This clone showed up just a few times. The J gene is TRBJ1-5, the V gene TRBV27; D remains unclear. Germline CDR1 and CDR2: MNHEY and SMNVEV (reference sequence). The CDR3 has 14 residues. V lost 2 bases to trimming and J lost 2 bases, with 7 bases between them. CDR3: CASSLTYGNQPQHF. CDR3 bases: TGTGCCAGCAGTTTAACCTATGGCAATCAGCCCCAGCATTTT.

The CDR3 DNA follows: TGTGCCAGCAGCCCCGGGGGGCTTCCCTACGAGCAGTACGTC. Protein product: CASSPGGLPYEQYV. The J gene is TRBJ2-7, the V gene TRBV7-2; D perhaps matches TRBD2 (7 bases). The germline V gene has CDR1 SGHTA and CDR2 FQGNSA. The length of the CDR3 is 14 residues. Deletions cut 5 bases from V and 2 bases from J, with 13 bases between.

This clone is categorized as medium-sized (0.01 to 0.1%). V gene TRBV6-1 combines with J gene TRBJ1-2, with no clear D. Per germline, CDR1 MNHNS and CDR2 SASEGT. This CDR3 has 14 amino acids. V gave up 1 base and J gave up 4 bases, with 10 bases separating them. The CDR3 nucleotides read TGTGCCAGCAGTGAAGAAGTGTCCCCCTATGGCTACACCTTC. This sequence encodes CASSEEVSPYGYTF.

V usage is TRBV11-2 and J usage is TRBJ1-1; 11 bases line up with TRBD1. Losses at the gene ends were 5 bases for V and 0 bases for J; bases not matched to a gene: 11. This CDR3 comprises 18 residues. Germline CDR1 SGHAT, CDR2 FQNNGV. The CDR3 nucleotides read TGTGCCAGCAGCAATCCGGGACAGGGGGAGCCCATGAACACTGAAGCTTTCTTT. Residues: CASSNPGQGEPMNTEAFF.

This sequence joins TRBV7-2 and TRBJ2-7; 9 bases fit TRBD1. CDR1 and CDR2 from the germline V gene are SGHTA and FQGNSA. The CDR3 covers 15 residues. CDR3 DNA: TGTGTCAGCAGCACGGCCGGGACAGGGTACTACGAGCAGTACGTC. It translates to CVSSTAGTGYYEQYV.